This is a list of T cell receptor beta chains from one sample in a study of beta chain features in type 1 diabetes. Data came from immunoSEQ multiplex PCR; TCRdb stores just in-frame clones and leaves some out. The sample lists fewer than 350,000 clones, about 19% occurring once. The specimen was naive CD4+ T cells from blood. The receptors come from a woman younger than 30 in good health. CDR3s include the opening cysteine and the closing phenylalanine or tryptophan. The D gene is left open where the match is weak. Some rows have no size entry. The others give once, few or many, or a class for an expanded clone.

j_call v_call d_call clone_size cdr3_nt cdr3_aa
TRBJ2-2 TRBV5-6 TRBD1 few TGTGCCAGCAGCCCCGGGACAGGCGAAGGGGAGCTGTTTTTT CASSPGTGEGELFF
TRBJ2-3 TRBV30 NA NA TGTGCCTGGAGTGTTCCGGGGGTCCGCACAGATACGCAGTATTTT CAWSVPGVRTDTQYF
TRBJ1-1 TRBV27 NA NA TGTGCCAGCAGTTTTTCAGGACAGATGAACACTGAAGCTTTCTTT CASSFSGQMNTEAFF
TRBJ1-2 TRBV29-1 TRBD1 few TGCAGCGTTGCCGAGACAGGGCACAACTATGGCTACACCTTC CSVAETGHNYGYTF
TRBJ2-4 TRBV5-6 TRBD1 NA TGTGCCAGCAGCTCGATTGGACAGGCCGTCAAAAACATTCAGTACTTC CASSSIGQAVKNIQYF
TRBJ2-4 TRBV9 NA few TGTGCCAGCAGCCCCCGAGGGACTGCACAAAGTGACATTCAGTACTTC CASSPRGTAQSDIQYF
TRBJ1-5 TRBV27 NA once TGTGCCAGCCGTGGGGGGGGCCGTCATCAGCCCCAGCATTTT CASRGGGRHQPQHF
TRBJ2-7 TRBV13 NA few TGTGCCAGCAGCTCCATATCCGGGACTCCTACCTACGAGCAGTACTTC CASSSISGTPTYEQYF
TRBJ2-5 TRBV5-1 NA NA TGCGCCAGCAGTGCCGAGTCTGCGAGGGCCCAGTACTTC CASSAESARAQYF
TRBJ2-7 TRBV29-1 TRBD1 NA TGCAGGGAGACAGGGAGCTACGAGCAGTACTTC CRETGSYEQYF
TRBJ1-3 TRBV29-1 NA NA TGCAGCGTTGCGGGGACTAGCTCTGGAAACACCATATATTTT CSVAGTSSGNTIYF
TRBJ1-2 TRBV30 NA NA TGTGCCTGGAGCGAACAGGGCGGCTACACCTTC CAWSEQGGYTF
TRBJ1-5 TRBV5-4 TRBD1 NA TGTGCCAGCAGCCCGGGGACAGGGAATCAGCCCCAGCATTTT CASSPGTGNQPQHF
TRBJ2-1 TRBV2 NA NA TGTGCCAGCAGAGGGGACTTCAGTGAGCAGTTCTTC CASRGDFSEQFF
TRBJ2-5 TRBV5-1 NA NA TGCGCCAGCAGCTTAGGAGCTTCTCAAGAGACCCAGTACTTC CASSLGASQETQYF
TRBJ2-1 TRBV19 NA few TGTGCCAGTAGTATAGTAAGGGGTAAAGACTACAATGAGCAGTTCTTC CASSIVRGKDYNEQFF
TRBJ1-1 TRBV29-1 NA NA TGCAGCGCACAGGAGAACACTGAAGCTTTCTTT CSAQENTEAFF
TRBJ1-1 TRBV7-9 TRBD1 few TGTGCCAGCAGCGCCCGACAGGGGAACACTGAAGCTTTCTTT CASSARQGNTEAFF
TRBJ2-7 TRBV7-9 NA NA TGTGCCAGCAGTACTGTCTACGAGCAGTACTTC CASSTVYEQYF
TRBJ2-3 TRBV5-1 TRBD1 NA TGCGCCAGCAGCCGAGGACAGGGGGGAGATACGCAGTATTTT CASSRGQGGDTQYF
TRBJ1-2 TRBV18 NA few TGTGCCAGCTCACACAGGGAAGAGGACTATGGCTACACCTTC CASSHREEDYGYTF
TRBJ2-7 TRBV30 TRBD2 few TGTGCCTGGAGGGCCGCTGGGACTAGTGGAGCCCAGTACTTC CAWRAAGTSGAQYF
TRBJ2-3 TRBV7-6 NA few TGTGCCAGCAGCTCCCGAGGGGATACGCAGTATTTT CASSSRGDTQYF
TRBJ2-3 TRBV18 TRBD1 NA TGTGCCAGCTCACCCAGGGGGACAGATACGCAGTATTTT CASSPRGTDTQYF
TRBJ2-3 TRBV18 NA few TGTGCCAGCTCACCTGGGACTAGCACAGATACGCAGTATTTT CASSPGTSTDTQYF
TRBJ1-2 TRBV29-1 NA NA TGCAGCGCCGGCGGAGAGGTTTCTAACTATGGCTACACCTTC CSAGGEVSNYGYTF
TRBJ1-5 TRBV7-2 NA few TGTGCCAGCAGCTTAGGATCGACAGTCAATCAGCCCCAGCATTTT CASSLGSTVNQPQHF
TRBJ2-1 TRBV5-1 TRBD2 few TGCGCCAGCAGTCCTCTAGCGGGGGACTACAATGAGCAGTTCTTC CASSPLAGDYNEQFF
TRBJ2-6 TRBV11-2 NA NA TGTGCCAGCAGCACGCTACAGGGTCCCACTGGGGCCAACGTCCTGACTTTC CASSTLQGPTGANVLTF
TRBJ2-3 TRBV5-1 NA few TGCGCCAGCAGCTTGGCTTGGACCCCCGGGGGTACGCAGTATTTT CASSLAWTPGGTQYF
TRBJ2-1 TRBV9 TRBD2 few TGTGCCAGCACCGTCCTAGCGGGGAGCTCCTACAATGAGCAGTTCTTC CASTVLAGSSYNEQFF
TRBJ2-7 TRBV5-1 NA NA TGCGCCAGCAGCTTGGAGCCCAGGGGAACCTACGAGCAGTACTTC CASSLEPRGTYEQYF
TRBJ1-3 TRBV30 NA few TGTGCCTGGAGTCCCAGAGGGAACTCTGGAAACACCATATATTTT CAWSPRGNSGNTIYF
TRBJ1-1 TRBV7-9 NA NA TGTGCCAGCAGTCATGGGGAGGGGACCGCTGAAGCTTTCTTT CASSHGEGTAEAFF
TRBJ2-7 TRBV12-5 NA few TGTGCTAGTGGTTTTCGCGGCGGGTACGAGCAGTACTTC CASGFRGGYEQYF
TRBJ2-3 TRBV7-2 TRBD1 few TGTGCCAGCAGCCCCGACAGGGAAACGCAGTATTTT CASSPDRETQYF
TRBJ1-2 TRBV2 NA NA TGTGCCAGCAGCCAGGGCCTCTATGGCTACACCTTC CASSQGLYGYTF
TRBJ1-2 TRBV7-9 TRBD1 NA TGTGCCAGCAGCCGAACAGGGGATAACTATGGCTACACCTTC CASSRTGDNYGYTF
TRBJ1-1 TRBV5-1 NA NA TGCGCCAGCAGCTTGGGGACACTTAACACTGAAGCTTTCTTT CASSLGTLNTEAFF
TRBJ1-1 TRBV7-2 TRBD1 NA TGTGCCAGCAGCTTAGCCGGGACAGGGCTCGGGGGTCGTGAAGCTTTCTTT CASSLAGTGLGGREAFF